This is a list of T cell receptor beta chains from one sample in a study of shared clonotypes between healthy human individuals. Produced via immunoSEQ multiplex PCR; TCRdb's table is partial and in-frame only. The sample contains over 2 million clones, about 95% of which appear only once. The material sequenced was naive CD8+ T cells sorted from blood. Receptors originate from a man between 18 and 29 years old in good health. CDR3s include the opening cysteine and the closing phenylalanine or tryptophan. D genes are given only for firm matches. Size is stated for part of the rows, as once, few or many counts, or as a class when the clone is expanded.

-	-	TRBV10-3	TRBJ1-1	TGTGCCAGCAACCAGGGTGGAGGGATTGAAGCTTTCTTT	CASNQGGGIEAFF
-	-	TRBV28	TRBJ2-7	TGTGCCAGCAGTCAGACAGGCTCCTACGAGCAGTACTTC	CASSQTGSYEQYF
TRBD1	-	TRBV11-2	TRBJ2-5	TGTGCCAGCAGCTTAAACAGGGGGGAAGAGACCCAGTACTTC	CASSLNRGEETQYF
TRBD1	-	TRBV30	TRBJ2-7	TGTGCCTGGGGCCCGACAGGGTCCTCCGAGCAGTACTTC	CAWGPTGSSEQYF
-	-	TRBV4-1	TRBJ2-7	TGCGCCAGCAGCCAAGGGACACCGAGCTCCTACGAGCAGTACTTC	CASSQGTPSSYEQYF
TRBD1	once	TRBV30	TRBJ2-2	TGTGCCTGGAGCGACCTAGACAGGGGACGGACCGGGGAGCTGTTTTTT	CAWSDLDRGRTGELFF
TRBD2	-	TRBV6-6	TRBJ2-7	TGTGCCAGCAGCCCATTACTTCAGGGAGGGCACGAGCAGTACTTC	CASSPLLQGGHEQYF
-	-	TRBV30	TRBJ2-1	TGTGCCTGTAAAGACAGCAGCTCCTACAATGAGCAGTTCTTC	CACKDSSSYNEQFF
-	-	TRBV14	TRBJ2-2	TGTGCCAGCAGCCAAGAGGTCTTCGGCACCGGGGAGCTGTTTTTT	CASSQEVFGTGELFF
-	-	TRBV7-2	TRBJ2-7	TGTGCCAGCAGCCCCGGGGCCCCACAGGTATCCTACGAGCAGTACTTC	CASSPGAPQVSYEQYF
-	once	TRBV5-1	TRBJ1-3	TGCGCCAGCAGCTTGGTCCCGGGGGAAGTTGGAAACACCATATATTTT	CASSLVPGEVGNTIYF
TRBD1	-	TRBV4-1	TRBJ1-4	TGCGCCAGCAGCGTTAGGACAGGATATGAAAAACTGTTTTTT	CASSVRTGYEKLFF
TRBD2	-	TRBV13	TRBJ2-7	TGTGCCAGCAGCTTAAGCGGCGGGGGGGCCTACGAGCAGTACTTC	CASSLSGGGAYEQYF
-	-	TRBV6-1	TRBJ2-7	TGTGCCAGCAGTACCGGGACCTACTACGAGCAGTACTTC	CASSTGTYYEQYF